This T cell receptor beta chain stems from a study of cytomegalovirus exposure and HLA in healthy donors. Study background: The early release's HLA-typed donors yielded tens of millions of unique TCRs.

The germline CDR1 and CDR2 sequences are SGDLS and YYNGEE. The CDR3 spans 15 residues. The ends lost 3 bases at V and 4 bases at J; junction bases unmatched: 8. Researchers ran the PCR with 60 Vbeta and 13 Jbeta primers. Libraries were prepared by immunoSEQ multiplex PCR; TCRdb keeps only in-frame clonotypes and omits some of them. The sample carries roughly 200,000 clones, around 73% recorded once. The sample consisted of PBMCs. The sequence was collected from a man aged 55 to 69 in good health and CMV-seronegative. This chain joins TRBV9 and TRBJ1-1; 8 nucleotides align to TRBD1. The CDR3 loop is CASSADRGGGTEAFF. CDR3 sequence (DNA): TGTGCCAGCAGCGCAGACAGGGGTGGAGGCACTGAAGCTTTCTTT. Combining the CDR3 with reference TRBV9 and TRBJ1-1 gives the whole variable domain DSGVTQTPKHLITATGQRVTLRCSPRSGDLSVYWYQQSLDQGLQFLIQYYNGEERAKGNILERFSAQQFPDLHSELNLSSLELGDSALYFCASSADRGGGTEAFFGQGTRLTVV.